This T cell receptor beta chain was recorded in a study of T-cell reconstitution after alpha-beta-depleted transplantation in children. TCRbeta library construction was performed incorporating unique molecular identifiers. TCRdb re-called the PCR reads with MiXCR, one entry per CDR3 protein. The repertoire includes about 610,000 distinct CDR3 sequences, under 12% of them detected once, and roughly 4% sits in the top ten. This clonotype was counted ten times or more. V was pared by 6 bases and J by 1 base, with 12 bases between. CDR1 DFQATT and CDR2 SNEGSKA come from the germline V gene (reference sequence). The CDR3 has 13 amino acids.

The chain uses TRBV20-1 and TRBJ2-5; D is unresolved. The TCR originated in a human donor who donated a stem cell graft to a child with acute myeloid leukemia. The sequences come from PBMCs from the stem cell graft donor, collected from the stem cell graft. CDR3 coding DNA: TGCAGTGCAGGGCTTCACGCCCAAGAGACCCAGTACTTC. Protein sequence: CSAGLHAQETQYF.